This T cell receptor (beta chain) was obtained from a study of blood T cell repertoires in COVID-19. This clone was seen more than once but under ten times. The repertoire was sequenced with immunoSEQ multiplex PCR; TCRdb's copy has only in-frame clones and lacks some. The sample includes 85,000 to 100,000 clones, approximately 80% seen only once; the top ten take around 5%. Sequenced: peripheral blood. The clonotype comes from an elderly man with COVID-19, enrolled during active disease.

DNA for the CDR3: TGTGCCTGGACTTATGGGACAGGGGGCGCCAATGGCTACACCTTC. Translation gives CAWTYGTGGANGYTF. The gene calls are TRBV30 and TRBJ1-2; 12 bases fit TRBD1. Germline V gene sequence: CDR1 GTSNPN, CDR2 SVGIG (reference sequence). The CDR3 runs 15 residues. The ends lost 4 bases at V and 6 bases at J; junction bases unmatched: 9.